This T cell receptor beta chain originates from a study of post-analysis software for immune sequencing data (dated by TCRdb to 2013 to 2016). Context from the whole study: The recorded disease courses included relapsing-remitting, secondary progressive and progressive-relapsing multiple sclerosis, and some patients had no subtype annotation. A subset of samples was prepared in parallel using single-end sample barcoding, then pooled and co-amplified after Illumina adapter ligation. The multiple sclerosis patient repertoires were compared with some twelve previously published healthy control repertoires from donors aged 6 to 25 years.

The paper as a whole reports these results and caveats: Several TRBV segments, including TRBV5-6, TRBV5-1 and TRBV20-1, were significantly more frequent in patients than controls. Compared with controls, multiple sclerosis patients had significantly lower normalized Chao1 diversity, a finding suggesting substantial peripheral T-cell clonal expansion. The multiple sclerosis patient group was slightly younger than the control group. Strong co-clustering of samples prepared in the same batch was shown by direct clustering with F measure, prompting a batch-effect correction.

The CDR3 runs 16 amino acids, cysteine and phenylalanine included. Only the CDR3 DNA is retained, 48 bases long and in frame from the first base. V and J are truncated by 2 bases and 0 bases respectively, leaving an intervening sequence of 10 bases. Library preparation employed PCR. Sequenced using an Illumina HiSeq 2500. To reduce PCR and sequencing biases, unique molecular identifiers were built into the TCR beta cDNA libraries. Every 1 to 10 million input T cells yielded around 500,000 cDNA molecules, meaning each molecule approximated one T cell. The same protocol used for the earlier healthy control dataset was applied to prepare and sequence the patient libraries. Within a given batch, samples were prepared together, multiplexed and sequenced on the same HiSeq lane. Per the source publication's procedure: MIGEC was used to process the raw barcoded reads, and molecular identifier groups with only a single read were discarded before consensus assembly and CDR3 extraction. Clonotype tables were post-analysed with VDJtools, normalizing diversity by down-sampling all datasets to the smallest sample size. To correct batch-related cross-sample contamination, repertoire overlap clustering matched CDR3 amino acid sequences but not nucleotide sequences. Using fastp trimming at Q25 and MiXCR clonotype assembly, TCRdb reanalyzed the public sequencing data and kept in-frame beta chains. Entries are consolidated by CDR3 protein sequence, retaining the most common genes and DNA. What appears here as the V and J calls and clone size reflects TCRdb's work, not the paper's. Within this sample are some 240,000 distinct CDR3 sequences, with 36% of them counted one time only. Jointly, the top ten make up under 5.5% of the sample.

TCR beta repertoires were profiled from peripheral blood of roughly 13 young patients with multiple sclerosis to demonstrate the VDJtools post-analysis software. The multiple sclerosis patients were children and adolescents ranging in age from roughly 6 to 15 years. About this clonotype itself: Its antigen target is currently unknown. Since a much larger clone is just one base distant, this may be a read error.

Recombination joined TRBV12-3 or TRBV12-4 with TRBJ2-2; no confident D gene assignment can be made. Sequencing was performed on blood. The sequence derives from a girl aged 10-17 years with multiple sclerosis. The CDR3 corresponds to CASSLTATSNTGELFF. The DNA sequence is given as TGTGCCAGCAGTTTAACTGCGACATCGAACACCGGGGAGCTGTTTTTT.